This TCR beta chain was captured in a study of blood T cell repertoires in COVID-19. Study information: Sites in the United States, Italy and Spain provided acute and convalescent COVID-19 samples. PBMCs, B-cell-depleted T cells, or T cells were the source of the cDNA or gDNA that made up the material.

In the authors' methods: Estimation of nucleated cell counts was performed using reference gene primer amplification. This table comes from immunoSEQ multiplex PCR, and its TCRdb copy is limited to in-frame clones, with some not included. V and J calls and clone size are copied from that table; D and trimming were computed from the DNA. The repertoire holds 270,000 or so clones, over 85% seen once, with 11% in the top ten. It was during active infection that Seattle patients were enrolled and then longitudinally followed. The germline V gene has CDR1 MNHEY and CDR2 SVGAGI. This CDR3 region has 14 residues. Losses at the gene ends were 9 bases for V and 2 bases for J; bases not matched to a gene: 5.

Sequencing was performed on peripheral blood. The origin of this receptor is a woman in her 30s with COVID-19, enrolled during active disease. J is TRBJ2-4 and V is TRBV6-5; 9 bases match TRBD2. CDR3 region: CASLLAGTKNIQYF. The CDR3 region has the DNA TGTGCCAGTCTACTAGCGGGCACCAAAAACATTCAGTACTTC.